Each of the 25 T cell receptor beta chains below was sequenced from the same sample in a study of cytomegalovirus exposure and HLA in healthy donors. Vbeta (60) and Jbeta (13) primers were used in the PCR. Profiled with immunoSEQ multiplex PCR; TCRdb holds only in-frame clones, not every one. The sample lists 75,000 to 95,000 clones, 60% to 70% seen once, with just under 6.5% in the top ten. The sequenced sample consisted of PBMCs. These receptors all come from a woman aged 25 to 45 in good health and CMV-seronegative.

The CDR3 is CASSESSGRGIYNEQFF. In DNA, the CDR3 is TGCGCCAGCAGTGAGTCGTCCGGGCGGGGGATTTACAATGAGCAGTTCTTC. This rearrangement joins TRBV10-1 to TRBJ2-1; 7 positions match TRBD2. CDR3 length equals 17 residues. V dropped 0 bases and J dropped 4; count of bases not matched to a gene: 9. Germline CDR1 is WNHNN and CDR2 is SYGVQD (reference sequence).

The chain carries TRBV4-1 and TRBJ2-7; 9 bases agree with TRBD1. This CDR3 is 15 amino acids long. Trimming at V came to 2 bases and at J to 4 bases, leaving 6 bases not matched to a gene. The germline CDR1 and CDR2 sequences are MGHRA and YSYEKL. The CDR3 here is CASSQPGQGYYEQYF. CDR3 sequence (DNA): TGCGCCAGCAGCCAACCGGGACAGGGCTATTACGAGCAGTACTTC.

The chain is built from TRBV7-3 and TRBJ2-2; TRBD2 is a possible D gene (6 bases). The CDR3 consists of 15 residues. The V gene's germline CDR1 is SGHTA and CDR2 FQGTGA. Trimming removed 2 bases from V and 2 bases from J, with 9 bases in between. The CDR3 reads CASSLGAGNTGELFF. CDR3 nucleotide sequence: TGTGCCAGCAGCTTAGGGGCGGGAAACACCGGGGAGCTGTTTTTT. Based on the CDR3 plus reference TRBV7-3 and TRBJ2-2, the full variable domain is GAGVSQTPSNKVTEKGKYVELRCDPISGHTALYWYRQSLGQGPEFLIYFQGTGAADDSGLPNDRFFAVRPEGSVSTLKIQRTERGDSAVYLCASSLGAGNTGELFFGEGSRLTVL.

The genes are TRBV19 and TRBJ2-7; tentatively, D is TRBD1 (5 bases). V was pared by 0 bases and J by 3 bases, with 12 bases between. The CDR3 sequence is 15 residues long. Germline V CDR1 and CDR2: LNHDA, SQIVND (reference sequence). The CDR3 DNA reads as TGTGCCAGTAGTATAGATCCGGCAGGGTACTACGAGCAGTACTTC. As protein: CASSIDPAGYYEQYF.

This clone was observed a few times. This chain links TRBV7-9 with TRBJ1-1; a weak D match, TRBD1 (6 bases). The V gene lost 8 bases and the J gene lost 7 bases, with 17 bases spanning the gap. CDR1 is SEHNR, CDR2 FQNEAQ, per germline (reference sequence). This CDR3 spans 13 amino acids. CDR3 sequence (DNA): TGTGCCAGCCACGGACAGTCGAAAGTTGAAGCTTTCTTT. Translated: CASHGQSKVEAFF.

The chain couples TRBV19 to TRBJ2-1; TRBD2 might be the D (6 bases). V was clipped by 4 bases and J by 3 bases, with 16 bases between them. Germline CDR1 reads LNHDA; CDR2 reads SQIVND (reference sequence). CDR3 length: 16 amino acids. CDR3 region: CASSKGRESVYNEQFF. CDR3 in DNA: TGTGCCAGTAGTAAAGGTCGGGAGTCGGTCTACAATGAGCAGTTCTTC.

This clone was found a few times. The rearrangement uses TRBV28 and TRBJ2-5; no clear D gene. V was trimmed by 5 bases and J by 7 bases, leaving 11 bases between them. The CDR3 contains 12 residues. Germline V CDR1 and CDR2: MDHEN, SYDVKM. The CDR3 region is CASSTLYGTQYF. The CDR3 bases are TGTGCCAGCAGTACCCTTTACGGGACCCAGTACTTC.

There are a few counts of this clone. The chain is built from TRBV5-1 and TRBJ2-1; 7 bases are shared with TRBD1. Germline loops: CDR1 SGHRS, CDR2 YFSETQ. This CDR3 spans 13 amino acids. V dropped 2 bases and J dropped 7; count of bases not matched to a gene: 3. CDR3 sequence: CASSFNRGNEQFF. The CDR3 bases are TGCGCCAGCAGCTTTAACAGGGGTAATGAGCAGTTCTTC.

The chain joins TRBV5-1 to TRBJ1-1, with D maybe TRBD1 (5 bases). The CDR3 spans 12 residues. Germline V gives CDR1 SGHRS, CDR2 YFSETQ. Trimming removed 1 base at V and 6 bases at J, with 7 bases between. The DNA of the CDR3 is TGCGCCAGCAGCTTGCTAGGGGCTGAAGCTTTCTTT. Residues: CASSLLGAEAFF.

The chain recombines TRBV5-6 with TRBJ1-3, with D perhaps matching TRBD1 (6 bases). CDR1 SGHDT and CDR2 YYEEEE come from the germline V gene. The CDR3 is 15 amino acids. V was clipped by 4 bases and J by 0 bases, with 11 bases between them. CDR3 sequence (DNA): TGTGCCAGCAGCCAAACAGGGTTCTCTGGAAACACCATATATTTT. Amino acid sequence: CASSQTGFSGNTIYF. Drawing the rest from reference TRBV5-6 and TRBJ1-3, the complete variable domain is DAGVTQSPTHLIKTRGQQVTLRCSPKSGHDTVSWYQQALGQGPQFIFQYYEEEERQRGNFPDRFSGHQFPNYSSELNVNALLLGDSALYLCASSQTGFSGNTIYFGEGSWLTVV.

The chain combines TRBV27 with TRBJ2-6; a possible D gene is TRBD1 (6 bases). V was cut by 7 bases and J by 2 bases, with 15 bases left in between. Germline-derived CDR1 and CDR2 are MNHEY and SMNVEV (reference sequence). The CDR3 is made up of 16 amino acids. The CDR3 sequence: CASTNLQGTGANVLTF. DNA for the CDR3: TGTGCCAGCACAAACCTACAGGGCACTGGGGCCAACGTCCTGACTTTC.

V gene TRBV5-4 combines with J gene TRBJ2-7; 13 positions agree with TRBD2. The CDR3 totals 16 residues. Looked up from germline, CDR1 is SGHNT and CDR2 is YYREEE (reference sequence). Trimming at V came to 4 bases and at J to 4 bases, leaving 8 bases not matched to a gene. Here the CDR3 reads CASSPRLAGGMYEQYF. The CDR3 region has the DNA TGTGCCAGCAGCCCCCGACTAGCGGGAGGAATGTACGAGCAGTACTTC.

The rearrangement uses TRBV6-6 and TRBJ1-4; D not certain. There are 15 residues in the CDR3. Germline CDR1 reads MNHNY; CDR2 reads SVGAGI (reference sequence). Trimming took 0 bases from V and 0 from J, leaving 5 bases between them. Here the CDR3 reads CASSYSATTNEKLFF. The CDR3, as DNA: TGTGCCAGCAGTTACTCAGCTACAACTAATGAAAAACTGTTTTTT.

The chain's CDR3 is CASSHLVGGETQYF. The DNA of the CDR3 is TGTGCCAGCAGCCACCTAGTAGGCGGAGAGACCCAGTACTTC. This chain joins TRBV7-9 and TRBJ2-5; D gene unclear. The ends were cut back, 5 bases at V and 4 bases at J, with 14 bases in the middle. The CDR3 loop spans 14 amino acids. Germline CDR1 reads SEHNR; CDR2 reads FQNEAQ (reference sequence).

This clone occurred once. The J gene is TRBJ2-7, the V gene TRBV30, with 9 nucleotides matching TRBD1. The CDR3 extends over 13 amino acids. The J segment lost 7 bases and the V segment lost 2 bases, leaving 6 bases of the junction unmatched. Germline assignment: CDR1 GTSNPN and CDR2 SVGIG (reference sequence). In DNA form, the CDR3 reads TGTGCCTGGAGTTGGGACAGGGTTGGAGAGCAGTACTTC. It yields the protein CAWSWDRVGEQYF.

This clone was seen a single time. The CDR3 nucleotides read TGTGCCAGCAGCTTAGAAGTCAGCTCCTACAATGAGCAGTTCTTC. Amino acid sequence: CASSLEVSSYNEQFF. The chain combines TRBV5-4 with TRBJ2-1; D uncertain. Trimming stripped 2 bases from V and 0 bases from J, with 9 bases between. Germline loops: CDR1 SGHNT, CDR2 YYREEE (reference sequence). The CDR3 runs to 15 residues.

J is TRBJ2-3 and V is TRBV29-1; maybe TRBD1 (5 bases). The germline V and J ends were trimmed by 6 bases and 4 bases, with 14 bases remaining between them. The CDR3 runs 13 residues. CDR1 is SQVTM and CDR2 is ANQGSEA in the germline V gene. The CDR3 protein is CSVPGSRADTQYF. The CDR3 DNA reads TGCAGCGTCCCGGGTAGCAGGGCAGATACGCAGTATTTT.

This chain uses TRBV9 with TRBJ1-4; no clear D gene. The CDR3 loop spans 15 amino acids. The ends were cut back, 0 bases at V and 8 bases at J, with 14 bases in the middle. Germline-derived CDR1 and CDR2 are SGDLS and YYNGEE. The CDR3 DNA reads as TGTGCCAGCAGCGTAGCGTGGACCAGAGGGGAAAAACTGTTTTTT. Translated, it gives CASSVAWTRGEKLFF.

CDR3 protein: CASSLWDRSPGELFF. CDR3 in DNA: TGTGCCAGCAGCTTATGGGACAGGTCTCCCGGGGAGCTGTTTTTT. The chain carries TRBV11-1 and TRBJ2-2; 8 nucleotides agree with TRBD1. The ends lost 2 bases at V and 6 bases at J; junction bases unmatched: 5. This CDR3 is built from 15 residues. Germline assignment: CDR1 SGHAT and CDR2 FQDESV (reference sequence).

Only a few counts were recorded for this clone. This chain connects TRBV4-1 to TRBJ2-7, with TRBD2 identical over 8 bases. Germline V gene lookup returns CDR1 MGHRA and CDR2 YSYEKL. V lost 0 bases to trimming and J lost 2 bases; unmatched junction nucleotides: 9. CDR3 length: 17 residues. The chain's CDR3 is CASSQDALPGLAYEQYF. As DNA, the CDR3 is TGCGCCAGCAGCCAAGATGCCCTCCCGGGACTAGCCTACGAGCAGTACTTC.

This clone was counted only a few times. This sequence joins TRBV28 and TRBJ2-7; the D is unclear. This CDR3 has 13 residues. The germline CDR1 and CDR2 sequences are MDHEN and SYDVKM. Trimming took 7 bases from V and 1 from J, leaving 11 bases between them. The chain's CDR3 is CASMGPQSYEQYF. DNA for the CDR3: TGTGCCAGCATGGGCCCCCAGTCCTACGAGCAGTACTTC.

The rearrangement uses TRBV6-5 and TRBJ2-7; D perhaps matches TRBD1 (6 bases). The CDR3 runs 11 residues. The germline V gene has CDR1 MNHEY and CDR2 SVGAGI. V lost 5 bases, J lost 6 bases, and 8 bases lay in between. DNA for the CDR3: TGTGCCAGCAGTAAGACAGGCGAGCAGTACTTC. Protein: CASSKTGEQYF.

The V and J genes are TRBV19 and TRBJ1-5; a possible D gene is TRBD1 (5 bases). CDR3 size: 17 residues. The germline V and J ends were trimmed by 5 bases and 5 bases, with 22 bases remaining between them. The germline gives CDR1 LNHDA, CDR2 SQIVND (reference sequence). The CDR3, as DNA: TGTGCCAGTAGTTTGGAGGGGTCGGCTGACCTCGATCAGCCCCAGCATTTT. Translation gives CASSLEGSADLDQPQHF.

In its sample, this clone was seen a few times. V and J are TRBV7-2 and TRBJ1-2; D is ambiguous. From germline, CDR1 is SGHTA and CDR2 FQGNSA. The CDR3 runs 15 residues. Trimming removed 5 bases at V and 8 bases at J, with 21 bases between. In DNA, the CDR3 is TGTGCCAGCAGCCCCACGTGGCCGACTCATGGGGGCTACACCTTC. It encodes CASSPTWPTHGGYTF.

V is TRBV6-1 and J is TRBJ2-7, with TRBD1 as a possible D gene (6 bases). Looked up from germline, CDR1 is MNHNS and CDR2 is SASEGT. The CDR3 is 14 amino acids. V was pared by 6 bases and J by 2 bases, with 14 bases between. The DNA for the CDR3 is TGTGCCAGCAGCCCCGGGACAACAACCTACGAGCAGTACTTC. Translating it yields CASSPGTTTYEQYF.